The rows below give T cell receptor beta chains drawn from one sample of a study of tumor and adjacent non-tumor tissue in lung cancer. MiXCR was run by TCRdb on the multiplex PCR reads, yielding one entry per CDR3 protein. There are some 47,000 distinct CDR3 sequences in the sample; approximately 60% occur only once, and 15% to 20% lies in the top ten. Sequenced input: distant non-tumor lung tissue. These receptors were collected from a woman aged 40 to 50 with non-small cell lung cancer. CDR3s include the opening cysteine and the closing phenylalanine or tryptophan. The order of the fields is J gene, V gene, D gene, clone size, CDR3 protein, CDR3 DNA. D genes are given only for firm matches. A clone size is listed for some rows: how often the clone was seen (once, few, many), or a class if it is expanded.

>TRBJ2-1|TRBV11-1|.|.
CASSLRVTLTGDDEQFF
TGTGCCAGCAGCTTAAGAGTCACGCTGACAGGAGACGATGAGCAGTTCTTC
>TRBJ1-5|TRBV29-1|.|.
CSVAGRSNQSQHF
TGCAGCGTTGCGGGGCGCAGCAATCAGTCCCAGCATTTC
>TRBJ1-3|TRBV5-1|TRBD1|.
CASSETGVPGNTIYF
TGCGCCAGCAGCGAAACAGGGGTCCCTGGAAACACCATATATTTT
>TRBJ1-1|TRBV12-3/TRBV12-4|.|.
CAKSFQGLEAFF
TGTGCCAAGAGTTTTCAGGGACTTGAAGCTTTCTTT
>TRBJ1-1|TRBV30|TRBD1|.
CAWSGGTDEAFF
TGTGCCTGGAGTGGAGGGACAGATGAAGCTTTCTTT
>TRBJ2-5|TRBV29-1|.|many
CSVERGAETQYF
TGCAGCGTTGAAAGGGGCGCGGAGACCCAGTACTTC
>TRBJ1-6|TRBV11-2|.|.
CASSARQCNSPLHF
TGTGCCAGCAGCGCGCGACAGTGCAATTCACCCCTCCACTTT
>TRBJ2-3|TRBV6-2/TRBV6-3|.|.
CANHPGSLSGDTDTQYF
TGTGCTAACCACCCAGGCTCCTTAAGTGGGGACACAGATACGCAGTATTTT
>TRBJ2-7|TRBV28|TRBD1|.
CASSSQTQDRGYEQYF
TGTGCCAGCAGTTCCCAAACCCAGGACAGGGGATACGAGCAGTACTTC
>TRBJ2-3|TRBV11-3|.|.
CASCSASECTDTQYF
TGTGCCAGTTGCTCGGCTAGCGAGTGCACAGATACGCAGTATTTT
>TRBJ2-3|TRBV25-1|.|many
CASSPGTTTDTQYF
TGTGCCAGCAGCCCCGGGACGACCACAGATACGCAGTATTTT
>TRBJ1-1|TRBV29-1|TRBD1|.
CSHRGQGLEAFF
TGCAGCCATCGGGGACAGGGGCTTGAAGCTTTCTTC
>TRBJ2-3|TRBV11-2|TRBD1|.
CASSERQGAWETQYF
TGTGCAAGCAGCGAACGACAGGGGGCCTGGGAAACGCAGTATTTT
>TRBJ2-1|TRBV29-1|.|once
CGVKRTLHNEQFF
TGCGGCGTAAAGCGTACACTTCACAATGAGCAGTTTTTC
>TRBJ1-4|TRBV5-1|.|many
CASSLAATNEKLFF
TGCGCCAGCAGCTTGGCCGCAACTAATGAAAAACTGTTTTTT
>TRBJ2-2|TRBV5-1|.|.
CASNLAVAGAGTGELSF
TGCGCCAGCAACTTGGCCGTGGCGGGGGCCGGCACCGGGGAGCTGTCTTTT
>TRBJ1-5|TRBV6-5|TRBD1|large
CASRSGQGIQPQHF
TGTGCCAGCAGATCGGGACAGGGTATTCAGCCCCAGCATTTT
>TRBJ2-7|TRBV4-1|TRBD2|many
CASSQERASGRSSYEQYF
TGCGCCAGCAGCCAAGAGAGGGCTAGCGGGAGGTCCTCCTACGAGCAGTACTTC
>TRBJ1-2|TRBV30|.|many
CACSVGAGDVYGYTF
TGTGCCTGTTCCGTGGGTGCAGGGGACGTCTATGGCTACACCTTC
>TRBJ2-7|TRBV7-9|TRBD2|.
CVSREGLTYEQYF
TGTGTCAGTAGGGAGGGGCTTACCTACGAGCAGTACTTC
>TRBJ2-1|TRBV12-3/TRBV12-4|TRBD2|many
CASRGTSGSRQFF
TGTGCCAGCAGGGGGACTAGCGGGAGCCGACAGTTCTTC
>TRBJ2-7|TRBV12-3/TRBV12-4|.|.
CVSRAGQGYEQYF
TGTGTCAGCAGGGCCGGGCAAGGGTACGAACAGTATTTC
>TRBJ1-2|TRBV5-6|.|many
CASSFGRGGYTF
TGTGCCAGCAGCTTCGGCAGGGGTGGCTACACCTTC
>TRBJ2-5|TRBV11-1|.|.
CASSFVVREETQYF
TGTGCCAGCAGCTTCGTGGTTAGGGAGGAGACCCAGTACTTC
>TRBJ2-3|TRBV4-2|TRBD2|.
CDSSQDYGISGSIPDTQYF
TGTGACAGCAGCCAAGATTACGGGATTAGCGGGAGTATTCCAGATACGCAGTATTTT
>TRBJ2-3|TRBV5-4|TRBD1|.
CVSSLGQGIDTQYF
TGTGTCAGCAGCTTGGGACAGGGGATCGATACGCAGTATTTT
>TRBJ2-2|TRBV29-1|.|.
CRVEGGPTWELFF
TGCAGAGTCGAAGGGGGACCCACCTGGGAGCTGTTTTTT
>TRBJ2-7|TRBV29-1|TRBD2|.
CSVEMPGLAYEQHF
TGCAGCGTTGAGATGCCAGGACTAGCCTACGAGCAGCACTTC
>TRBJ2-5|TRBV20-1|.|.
CSANGEGSQETQYF
TGCAGTGCTAATGGGGAAGGCTCCCAAGAGACCCAGTACTTC
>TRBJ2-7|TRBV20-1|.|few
CSVRVTGTHGGEQYF
TGCAGTGTTAGAGTCACAGGGACTCACGGGGGCGAGCAGTACTTC
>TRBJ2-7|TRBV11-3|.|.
CTSKPGPGVYMQCF
TGTACCAGCAAACCAGGACCGGGAGTCTACATGCAGTGCTTC
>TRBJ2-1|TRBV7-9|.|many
CASSPRWGVSSYNEQFF
TGTGCCAGCAGCCCCCGGTGGGGAGTCAGCTCCTACAATGAGCAGTTCTTC